The source of this T cell receptor (beta chain) is a study of cytomegalovirus exposure and HLA in healthy donors. General study points: Further analysis was carried out later, and it showed several of the most significant clusters appearing linked to common viral pathogens. Segments of the TCR beta V type were, in most cases, productive about 87% or about 30% of the time in an earlier analysis.

PCR was performed using 60 Vbeta and 13 Jbeta primers. TCRdb's copy holds only in-frame clones and misses some; the assay was immunoSEQ multiplex PCR. Of around 120,000 clones in the sample, 83% were seen once. V shed 0 bases and J shed 3 bases, with 15 bases lying between them. CDR3 length: 16 amino acids. The germline V gene encodes CDR1 SGHDN and CDR2 FVKESK. This clone was seen a single time. Its antigen remains unknown. The chain couples TRBV14 to TRBJ2-7; no clear D gene. The sequence derives from a girl aged 2 to 10 in good health and CMV-seronegative. The sequencing input was PBMCs. CDR3 region: CASSQDAWSGYYEQYF. Written as DNA, the CDR3 is TGTGCCAGCAGCCAAGATGCGTGGTCGGGTTACTACGAGCAGTACTTC.